The 7 T cell receptor beta chains listed next were all sequenced from one sample in a study of identical twins. MiXCR, applied by TCRdb to the 5' RACE reads, yields one record per CDR3 protein. The data hold some 630,000 distinct CDR3 sequences, with 7.1% observed a single time. These data are also associated with another study on yellow fever vaccine responses in identical twins.

Sequenced sample: PBMCs. These receptor sequences come from a young woman in good health.

This clonotype was detected only a few times. The J gene is TRBJ2-3, the V gene TRBV12-3 or TRBV12-4; D possibly corresponds to TRBD2 (5 bases). This CDR3 is 15 amino acids long. V was shortened by 5 bases and J by 0 bases, with 12 bases between the two germline ends. CDR3 in amino acids: CASSTGRRSTDTQYF. The CDR3 coding sequence is TGTGCCAGCAGTACTGGGCGGAGGAGCACAGATACGCAGTATTTT.

This clonotype was recorded at least ten times. The chain is built from TRBV10-3 and TRBJ1-1; D is undetermined. The germline gives CDR1 ENHRY, CDR2 SYGVKD. The V and J ends lost 2 bases and 1 base respectively, with 8 bases between them. The length of the CDR3 is 14 residues. The CDR3 sequence: CAISEGGQNTEAFF. The CDR3 DNA reads as TGTGCCATCAGTGAGGGAGGCCAGAACACTGAAGCTTTCTTT.

This clonotype was seen more than once but under ten times. The rearrangement uses TRBV29-1 and TRBJ2-1; 9 bases are a match to TRBD1. Germline CDR1 and CDR2: SQVTM and ANQGSEA. V dropped 3 bases and J dropped 6; count of bases not matched to a gene: 6. This CDR3 has 14 residues. The CDR3 coding sequence is TGCAGCGTTGACCCGGGACAGGGACCCAATGAGCAGTTCTTC. This codes for CSVDPGQGPNEQFF.

This clonotype was observed a handful of times. The rearrangement links TRBV7-2 to TRBJ2-6; tentatively, D is TRBD2 (5 bases). V lost 4 bases to trimming and J lost 1 base, with 5 bases between them. This CDR3 is built from 14 residues. Looked up from germline, CDR1 is SGHTA and CDR2 is FQGNSA. CDR3 in amino acids: CASSWTSGANVLTF. CDR3 in DNA: TGTGCCAGCAGCTGGACTTCTGGGGCCAACGTCCTGACTTTC.

This clonotype was detected a few times. This chain links TRBV6-5 with TRBJ1-1; tentative D call: TRBD1 (5 bases). Trimming left V 2 bases short and J 13 bases short, with 11 bases between. The CDR3 contains 11 residues. CDR1 and CDR2 (germline): MNHEY, SVGAGI. In DNA form, the CDR3 reads TGTGCCAGCAGTTACAAGGGGTTAGGTTTCTTT. It encodes CASSYKGLGFF.

This clonotype has only a few counts. This chain joins TRBV10-3 and TRBJ2-7; no definite D call. Trimming cost V 3 bases and J 6 bases, with 9 bases left between them. This CDR3 is 12 amino acids long. Germline assignment: CDR1 ENHRY and CDR2 SYGVKD. The CDR3 here is CAISDAVGEQYF. CDR3 DNA sequence: TGTGCCATCAGTGACGCGGTCGGCGAGCAGTACTTC.

This clonotype was seen many times. The CDR3: CASSFYHGKYQETQYF. The CDR3 DNA follows: TGTGCCAGCAGTTTTTATCATGGGAAGTACCAAGAGACCCAGTACTTC. The rearrangement joins TRBV12-3 or TRBV12-4 to TRBJ2-5; D remains ambiguous. With 3 bases removed from V and 0 bases from J, the gap between germline ends came to 14 bases. The CDR3 covers 16 residues.